The present T cell receptor beta chain was sequenced within a study of regulatory T cells in long-lasting Graves disease. Findings of the study overall: TRBV28, TRBJ1-2 and TRBJ2-5 were segments that persistent disease favored. Persistent Graves' patients showed less TCR diversity than newly diagnosed patients showed. Among the persistent patients, roughly 2,500 public clonotypes were shared, more than the 950 to 1,000 shared among new patients.

Building the TCR beta libraries relied on iRepertoire HTBI primers, and CDR3 regions underwent Arm-PCR. TCRdb itself ran the multiplex PCR reads through MiXCR, one entry per CDR3 protein. In the table there are around 340,000 distinct CDR3 sequences, about 20% of which are singletons. This clonotype turned up a few times. Its antigen is not identified. The CDR3 sequence is 12 residues long. The V end was cut by 3 bases, the J end by 7 bases, with 7 bases between. Specified time point: persistent/refractory GD, antithyroid drugs over 5 years with positive TRAb. Researchers made the TCR library from RNA that was extracted from PBMCs. Doctors identified Graves' disease using the American Thyroid Association guidelines.

This chain uses TRBV12-3 or TRBV12-4 with TRBJ1-5; D uncertain. This clonotype was sampled from a female donor with Graves disease. Sequenced material: peripheral blood mononuclear cells (PBMCs), taken when the disease was refractory, from a patient treated with antithyroid drugs. CDR3 loop: CASSFGEQPQHF. As DNA, the CDR3 is TGTGCCAGCAGTTTCGGGGAACAGCCCCAGCATTTT.